This TCR beta chain was sequenced for a study of blood T cell repertoires in COVID-19. Study information: The study drew acute and convalescent COVID-19 samples from the United States, Italy and Spain. T cells, B-cell-depleted T cells, or PBMCs supplied cDNA or gDNA.

This clone was counted between two and nine times. As processed by the authors: Estimation of nucleated cell counts was performed using reference gene primer amplification. The table came from immunoSEQ multiplex PCR; TCRdb's copy has only in-frame clones and leaves some out. The D gene and trimming were derived from the DNA, and the V and J assignments and clone size from that table. The sample holds 200,000 or so clones, approximately 80% seen once. Sequenced sample: peripheral blood. The receptor was isolated from a man aged 35-49 years who had recovered from COVID-19.

As DNA, the CDR3 is TGTGCCAGCAGTGTTGGCCGGGATCCCCGAGTCTCGGCTTTCTTT. It yields the protein CASSVGRDPRVSAFF. V is TRBV2 and J is TRBJ1-1; no reliable D call. This CDR3 is 15 amino acids long. Germline CDR1 reads SNHLY; CDR2 reads FYNNEI. V was trimmed by 4 bases and J by 11 bases, leaving 23 bases between them.